The entry that follows covers one TCR beta chain sequence. Its antigen is unknown. No base qualities exist here, and no much larger clone lies one base off it. The record originates from a study of identical twins (dated by TCRdb to the mid-2010s). The study in broad terms: To test whether fetal clonotypes persist, this study deep-sequenced TCR alpha and beta repertoires from monozygotic twins, from unrelated adults of various ages, and from cord blood. To rule out contamination, replicate twin experiments were performed at different times with different library preparation protocols.

The research as a whole found: Excess twin sharing in beta out-of-frame sequences was weaker because fewer shared sequences lowered the signal-to-noise ratio. Fewer insertions were carried by abundant cord blood beta clonotypes, a similar but weaker trend appeared in young adult naive repertoires, and no such trend appeared in memory repertoires. Because the same donors could not be followed over many years, the conclusions relied on cross-sectional statistical analysis. Zero-insertion analyses could be partly confounded by invariant T cells such as MAIT and iNKT, although diverse VJ usage argued against such confounding for most clonotypes. Out-of-frame TCR alpha sharing in monozygotic twins was systematically underestimated by recombination models, whereas sharing between unrelated individuals was in agreement with the recombination models. Compared with coincidental sharing between unrelated individuals, out-of-frame TCR alpha sequences shared between twins showed an excess of sequences with low generation probability.

Reading the germline V gene gives CDR1 MDHEN and CDR2 SYDVKM. The V end loses 6 bases and the J end loses 11 bases, and a stretch of 25 bases separates them. From the cysteine up to the phenylalanine, the CDR3 has a length of 15 residues. Of all the DNA, just the CDR3 is kept, 45 bases in frame from base 1. Only healthy Caucasian donors were included. The protocol used for the library was 5' RACE. The listed sequencing device is Illumina HiSeq 2000. Template switching introduced a universal primer binding site; the final cDNA contained a unique molecular identifier, enabling accurate counting of TCR cDNA molecules. Specific primers in the conserved constant-segment region were used to synthesize first-strand cDNA for TCR alpha and beta chains. To control for contamination, each cDNA library was double barcoded with a SMART-Mk sample barcode plus Illumina barcodes. TruSeq adapter sequences, together with Illumina sample barcodes, were added in two successive PCR steps. The Illumina HiSeq platform was used with custom primers to sequence TCR alpha and beta cDNA libraries. Per the original workflow: Raw reads were processed with MiGEC to extract unique molecular identifiers, and MiXCR was used to determine CDR3 positions. Recombination models were inferred per individual with the repgenHMM and IGoR tools using an EM algorithm. Shared clonotype analysis was performed with the tcR package in R, normalizing sharing by the product of cloneset sizes. Out-of-frame nonproductive sequences were analyzed to study raw recombination free of thymic and clonal selection effects. TCRdb trimmed the raw reads at Q25, called clones with MiXCR and kept productive beta chains. When rows share a CDR3 protein, they turn into one entry using the most common DNA and genes. None of the V and J calls come from the authors' own analysis; TCRdb made them. In all, the sample holds approximately 1.8 million distinct CDR3 sequences, and roughly a third of those were seen once. The ten largest clonotypes hold less than 0.35% of the sample.

Sequenced: cord blood. The sequence was obtained from a newborn girl in good health. Recombination linked TRBV28 to TRBJ2-5, with a tentative D gene TRBD2 over 7 matching bases. For the CDR3, the sequence is CASRWGRGSYNEQYF. The DNA sequence reads TGTGCCAGCAGGTGGGGGAGGGGGTCCTACAATGAGCAGTACTTC.